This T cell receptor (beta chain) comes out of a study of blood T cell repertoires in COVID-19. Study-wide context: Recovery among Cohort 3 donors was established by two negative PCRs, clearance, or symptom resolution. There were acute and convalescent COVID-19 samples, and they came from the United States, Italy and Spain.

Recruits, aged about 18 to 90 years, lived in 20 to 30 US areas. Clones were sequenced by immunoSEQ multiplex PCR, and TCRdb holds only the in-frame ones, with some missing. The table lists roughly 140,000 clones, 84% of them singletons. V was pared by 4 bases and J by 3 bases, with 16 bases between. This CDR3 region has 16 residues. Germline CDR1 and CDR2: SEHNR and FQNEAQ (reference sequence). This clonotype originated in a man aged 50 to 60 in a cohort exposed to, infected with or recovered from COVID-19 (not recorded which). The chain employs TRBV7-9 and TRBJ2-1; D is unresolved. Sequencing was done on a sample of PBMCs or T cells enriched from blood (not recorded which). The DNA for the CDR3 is TGTGCCAGCAGCTCTACTGATGCACCGAACTACAATGAGCAGTTCTTC. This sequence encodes CASSSTDAPNYNEQFF.